The source of this TCR beta chain is a study of T-cell memory formation after mild COVID-19. The study, taken as a whole, reports: Clonal second-wave expansions that peaked on day 37 had unconfirmed SARS-CoV-2 specificity. Contracting clones from day 15 to 85 showed balanced CD4/CD8; later expanders favored CD4+. Researchers found some responding clones in pre-infection memory, a sign that cross-reactive memory joined.

TCRdb processed the 5' RACE reads anew with MiXCR; each CDR3 protein has one entry. This table holds 250,000 to 350,000 distinct CDR3 sequences, approximately 15% found once. About this clonotype itself: Its antigen is as yet unknown.

The CDR3 is made up of 13 amino acids. V was clipped by 3 bases and J by 5 bases, with 8 bases between them. The germline gives CDR1 SGHTA, CDR2 FQGTGA. The clonotype comes from a man aged 18 to 29 who had mild COVID-19 (a few samples of this study predate the infection). Cell type and time point are not known. Sequencing was carried out using PBMCs or a T cell subset sorted from them (not recorded which). The chain combines TRBV7-3 with TRBJ2-1; no reliable D call. DNA for the CDR3: TGTGCCAGCAGCTTGGGTCTCGACAATGAGCAGTTCTTC. Protein sequence: CASSLGLDNEQFF.